This T cell receptor (beta chain) emerged from a study of cytomegalovirus exposure and HLA in healthy donors. Study-level points and caveats: Later analysis identified a missense DCLRE1C variant that was linked to TCR beta V- and J-gene trimming. Rare TCR sequences predominated, though certain public TCRs were found in many donors.

V shed 5 bases, J shed 7 bases, and the junction held 11 bases outside the gene matches. Germline CDR1 is SGHKS and CDR2 is YYEKEE (reference sequence). The CDR3 has 14 residues. Healthy individuals who donated bone marrow served as the donors. Amplification used 60 Vbeta primers and 13 Jbeta primers. TCRdb keeps only in-frame clones here, not all; method: immunoSEQ multiplex PCR. Here the sample spans about 160,000 clones, 70% to 80% being singletons. To note about this clone: The antigen is undetermined.

The origin of this receptor is a man aged 18 to 30 in good health and CMV-seropositive. This sequence joins TRBV5-5 and TRBJ2-7, with 8 bases matching TRBD1. Sequenced sample: PBMCs. In DNA form, the CDR3 reads TGTGCCAGCAGTTCCCCGACAGGGGTGAGGGAGCAGTACTTC. Residues: CASSSPTGVREQYF.